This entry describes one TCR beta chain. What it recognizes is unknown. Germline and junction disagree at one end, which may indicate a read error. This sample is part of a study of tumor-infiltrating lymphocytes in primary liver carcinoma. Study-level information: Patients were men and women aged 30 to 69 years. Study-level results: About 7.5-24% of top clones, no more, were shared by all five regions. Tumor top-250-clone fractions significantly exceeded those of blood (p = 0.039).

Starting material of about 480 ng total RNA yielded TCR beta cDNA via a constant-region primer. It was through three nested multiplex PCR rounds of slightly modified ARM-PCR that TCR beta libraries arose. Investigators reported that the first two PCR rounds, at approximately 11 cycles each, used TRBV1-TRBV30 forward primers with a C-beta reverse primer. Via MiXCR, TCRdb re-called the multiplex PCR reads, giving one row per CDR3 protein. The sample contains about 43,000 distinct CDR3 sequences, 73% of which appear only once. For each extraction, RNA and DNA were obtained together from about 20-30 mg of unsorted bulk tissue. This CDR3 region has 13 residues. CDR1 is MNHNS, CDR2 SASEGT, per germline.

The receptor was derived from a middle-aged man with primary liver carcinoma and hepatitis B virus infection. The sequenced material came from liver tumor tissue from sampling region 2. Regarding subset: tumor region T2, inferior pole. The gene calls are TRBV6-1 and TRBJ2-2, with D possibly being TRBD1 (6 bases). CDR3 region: CANRTGNTGEPFF. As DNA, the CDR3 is TGTGCCAACAGAACAGGGAACACCGGGGAGCCGTTTTTT.